These 32 T cell receptor beta chains were sequenced from one sample in a study of shared clonotypes between healthy human individuals. Sequencing was performed with immunoSEQ multiplex PCR; in TCRdb, only in-frame clones are kept and a portion is missing. Of hundreds of thousands of clones listed, less than 80% were seen once; the top ten hold about 2%. Sample: memory CD4+ T cells sorted from blood. Subset defined: CD45RA-negative fraction. The receptors stem from a woman aged 25 to 45 in good health.

This clone was recorded only once. V usage is TRBV6-4 and J usage is TRBJ2-1; D gene ambiguous. V lost 0 bases and J 6 bases, leaving 12 bases between the germline ends. The CDR3 is 15 amino acids. CDR1 and CDR2 (germline): MRHNA, SNTAGT. DNA for the CDR3: TGTGCCAGCAGTGACTCGGTAGCAGTCTCCAATGAGCAGTTCTTC. It encodes CASSDSVAVSNEQFF.

The V and J genes are TRBV30 and TRBJ2-1, with D perhaps given as TRBD1 or TRBD2 (5 bases each). Germline CDR1 GTSNPN, CDR2 SVGIG (reference sequence). Between the trimmed V and J ends, which lost 0 bases and 9 bases, there was a span of 21 bases. This CDR3 comprises 16 residues. The CDR3 DNA sequence: TGTGCCTGGAGTGTACGGGGCAGGGTAGCCTTTGGTGAGCAGTTCTTC. It encodes CAWSVRGRVAFGEQFF.

This chain connects TRBV9 to TRBJ2-7; 11 bases match TRBD1. Germline CDR1 and CDR2: SGDLS and YYNGEE. CDR3 length: 15 amino acids. V shed 3 bases, J shed 4 bases, and the junction held 6 bases outside the gene matches. This CDR3 reads CASSDPGTGGYEQYF. Written as DNA, the CDR3 is TGTGCCAGCAGCGACCCCGGGACAGGGGGGTACGAGCAGTACTTC.

The V gene is TRBV13, the J gene TRBJ2-7, with a possible D match to TRBD1 (5 bases). The CDR3 loop spans 14 amino acids. The germline V gene has CDR1 PRHDT and CDR2 FYEKMQ (reference sequence). Between the trimmed V and J ends, which lost 5 bases and 3 bases, there was a span of 14 bases. In nucleotides, the CDR3 is TGTGCCAGCAGCCCCCGGTACAGGATCTACGAGCAGTACTTC. Translated: CASSPRYRIYEQYF.

CDR3: CAWIRTSGEAFF. As DNA, the CDR3 is TGTGCCTGGATACGCACCTCGGGGGAAGCTTTCTTT. The rearrangement links TRBV30 to TRBJ1-1; D is ambiguous. From germline, CDR1 is GTSNPN and CDR2 SVGIG (reference sequence). V was cut by 4 bases and J by 8 bases, with 14 bases left in between. This CDR3 has 12 residues.

About this clone itself: Other DNA sequences within the sample encode an identical CDR3. The J gene is TRBJ2-3, the V gene TRBV5-1; D perhaps matches TRBD2 (5 bases). The V gene lost 4 bases and the J gene lost 5 bases, with 8 bases spanning the gap. From germline, CDR1 is SGHRS and CDR2 YFSETQ. The CDR3 totals 12 residues. The CDR3: CASSPEGDTQYF. CDR3 nucleotides: TGCGCCAGCAGCCCCGAGGGAGATACGCAGTATTTT.

J is TRBJ1-3 and V is TRBV15; TRBD1 might be the D (5 bases). V lost 5 bases and J lost 2, with 10 bases in between. Germline V CDR1 and CDR2: LNHNV, YYDKDF (reference sequence). The CDR3 has 14 residues. This chain's CDR3 is CATSAGTTGNTIYF. The DNA for the CDR3 is TGTGCCACCAGCGCCGGGACGACTGGAAACACCATATATTTT.

The rearrangement joins TRBV7-3 to TRBJ2-2; no definite D call. V dropped 4 bases and J dropped 2 bases, with 17 bases sitting between them. The CDR3 spans 17 residues. From germline, CDR1 is SGHTA and CDR2 FQGTGA. The CDR3 nucleotides are TGTGCCAGCAGCTCCCAACCGGCTTTCGACAACACCGGGGAGCTGTTTTTT. Amino acids: CASSSQPAFDNTGELFF.

This clone has a handful of counts. V usage is TRBV6-6 and J usage is TRBJ2-7; no reliable D call. Germline CDR1 and CDR2: MNHNY and SVGAGI (reference sequence). V gave up 5 bases and J gave up 2 bases, with 16 bases separating them. The CDR3 contains 15 residues. CDR3 nucleotides: TGTGCCAGCAGTAGATCGGACGATAGACCCTACGAGCAGTACTTC. This gives the protein CASSRSDDRPYEQYF.

The chain employs TRBV28 and TRBJ2-7; possible D gene TRBD1, 5 bases. The CDR3 has 13 residues. Trimming took 7 bases from V and 4 from J, leaving 14 bases between them. The germline gives CDR1 MDHEN, CDR2 SYDVKM. This CDR3 reads CASTHPTGYEQYF. The DNA of the CDR3 is TGTGCCAGCACCCACCCAACAGGTTACGAGCAGTACTTC.

The CDR3 DNA reads TGTGCCAGCTCTCCGGACAGGACGGTAGAGCAGTACTTC. This gives the protein CASSPDRTVEQYF. J is TRBJ2-7 and V is TRBV18, with 7 bases matching TRBD1. V lost 6 bases to trimming and J lost 7 bases; unmatched junction nucleotides: 9. The length of the CDR3 is 13 residues. Germline V gene lookup returns CDR1 KGHSH and CDR2 LQKENI.

The V call is TRBV5-1, the J call TRBJ1-4; D not resolved. The V end lost 4 bases, the J end lost 3 bases, and 19 bases lay between the germline ends. The CDR3 runs to 17 residues. CDR1 and CDR2 (germline): SGHRS, YFSETQ. The CDR3 protein is CASSLSGGFYANEKLFF. CDR3 nucleotide sequence: TGCGCCAGCAGCCTATCTGGAGGCTTTTATGCTAATGAAAAACTGTTTTTT.

This chain's CDR3 is CASSAPLLPRGANVLTF. The CDR3 DNA follows: TGCGCCAGCAGCGCCCCTCTTCTGCCCAGGGGGGCCAACGTCCTGACTTTC. This chain links TRBV5-1 with TRBJ2-6; no definite D call. This CDR3 comprises 17 residues. V lost 4 bases, J lost 4 bases, and 18 bases lay in between. Per germline, CDR1 SGHRS and CDR2 YFSETQ.

This clone was found once. The chain recombines TRBV29-1 with TRBJ2-2; maybe TRBD2 (5 bases). The V end was cut by 3 bases, the J end by 3 bases, with 5 bases between. Germline CDR1 is SQVTM and CDR2 is ANQGSEA. This CDR3 spans 12 amino acids. The DNA of the CDR3 is TGCAGCGTTGACGGGGACACCGGGGAGCTGTTTTTT. This sequence encodes CSVDGDTGELFF.

CDR3: CASSPASGRNTGELFF. The CDR3 nucleotides are TGTGCCAGCTCACCAGCTAGCGGGAGGAACACCGGGGAGCTGTTTTTT. The genes are TRBV18 and TRBJ2-2; 10 positions agree with TRBD2. Looked up from germline, CDR1 is KGHSH and CDR2 is LQKENI. The ends lost 2 bases at V and 1 base at J; junction bases unmatched: 1. The CDR3 length is 16 residues. The full variable domain, rest sourced from reference TRBV18 and TRBJ2-2, is NAGVMQNPRHLVRRRGQEARLRCSPMKGHSHVYWYRQLPEEGLKFMVYLQKENIIDESGMPKERFSAEFPKEGPSILRIQQVVRGDSAAYFCASSPASGRNTGELFFGEGSRLTVL.

The V and J genes are TRBV5-1 and TRBJ2-5; the match to TRBD1 covers 9 bases. Trimming removed 0 bases from V and 2 bases from J; junction bases left unmatched: 5. Germline lookup yields CDR1 SGHRS and CDR2 YFSETQ. This CDR3 contains 16 residues. The CDR3 coding sequence is TGCGCCAGCAGCTTGGGAGGGACAGGGACGCAAGAGACCCAGTACTTC. Translated: CASSLGGTGTQETQYF.

J is TRBJ2-7 and V is TRBV27; a weak D match, TRBD2 (6 bases). The V gene's germline CDR1 is MNHEY and CDR2 SMNVEV (reference sequence). The CDR3 consists of 15 residues. The V end lost 5 bases, the J end lost 6 bases, and 20 bases lay between the germline ends. In DNA form, the CDR3 reads TGTGCCAGCAGTACCCTCGACACCGCAGCGGGCGAGCAGTACTTC. This sequence encodes CASSTLDTAAGEQYF.

The V and J genes are TRBV28 and TRBJ2-5, with D hard to call. Germline V CDR1 and CDR2: MDHEN, SYDVKM. The CDR3 spans 13 residues. Trimming took 3 bases from V and 3 from J, leaving 8 bases between them. The CDR3 DNA reads as TGTGCCAGCAGTTTGTTCCAGGAAGAGACCCAGTACTTC. It is translated as CASSLFQEETQYF. The whole variable domain, remainder taken from reference TRBV28 and TRBJ2-5, is DVKVTQSSRYLVKRTGEKVFLECVQDMDHENMFWYRQDPGLGLRLIYFSYDVKMKEKGDIPEGYSVSREKKERFSLILESASTNQTSMYLCASSLFQEETQYFGPGTRLLVL.

This clone was counted at least ten times. This chain links TRBV5-1 with TRBJ2-7, with 10 nucleotides matching TRBD2. Germline V CDR1 and CDR2: SGHRS, YFSETQ. This CDR3 has 16 amino acids. V lost 4 bases to trimming and J lost 5 bases; unmatched junction nucleotides: 12. The CDR3 region has the DNA TGCGCCAGCAGCCCACCCAAAACTAGCGGGACGAACGAGCAGTACTTC. It translates to CASSPPKTSGTNEQYF.

The CDR3 region has the DNA TGTGCCAGTGCTAGACTAGTTTTAGAATCCTACAATGAGCAGTTCTTC. As protein: CASARLVLESYNEQFF. V and J are TRBV19 and TRBJ2-1, with TRBD2 as a possible D gene (6 bases). The CDR3 contains 16 residues. Germline V gene data show CDR1 as LNHDA and CDR2 as SQIVND (reference sequence). Trimming left V 8 bases short and J 1 base short, with 18 bases between. Variable domain in full (rest from reference TRBV19 and TRBJ2-1): DGGITQSPKYLFRKEGQNVTLSCEQNLNHDAMYWYRQDPGQGLRLIYYSQIVNDFQKGDIAEGYSVSREKKESFPLTVTSAQKNPTAFYLCASARLVLESYNEQFFGPGTRLTVL.

Notes on this clone: A single base separates this from a much larger clone, so it may be a read error. This specimen includes other DNA sequences encoding the same CDR3. The chain links TRBV11-3 to TRBJ2-3; D remains unclear. This CDR3 comprises 12 residues. The V gene's germline CDR1 is SGHNT and CDR2 YENEEA. V was clipped by 1 base and J by 1 base, with 0 bases between them. Here the CDR3 reads CASSLGTDTQYF. DNA of the CDR3: TGTGCCAGCAGCTTAGGCACAGATACGCAGTATTTT.

The J gene is TRBJ2-4, the V gene TRBV7-5; the table calls TRBD2, which could not be checked here. TRBV7-5 is a known pseudogene. The CDR3 loop spans 15 amino acids. CDR3 region: CVRSLITQSKNIQYF. The CDR3 nucleotides read TGTGTCAGAAGCCTAATTACGCAAAGTAAAAACATTCAGTACTTC.

The chain has TRBV5-1 and TRBJ2-7, with 7 positions matching TRBD1. Germline V CDR1 and CDR2: SGHRS, YFSETQ. CDR3 length equals 15 residues. V shed 0 bases, J shed 1 base, and the junction held 4 bases outside the gene matches. The CDR3 here is CASSLDGTDSYEQYF. CDR3 coding DNA: TGCGCCAGCAGCTTGGACGGGACAGATTCCTACGAGCAGTACTTC.

The J gene is TRBJ1-4, the V gene TRBV18; a possible D gene is TRBD1 (5 bases). This CDR3 spans 16 amino acids. Trimming cost V 3 bases and J 2 bases, with 13 bases left between them. From germline, CDR1 is KGHSH and CDR2 LQKENI. This CDR3 is CASSPNQGTTNEKLFF. DNA for the CDR3: TGTGCCAGCTCACCGAATCAGGGTACCACTAATGAAAAACTGTTTTTT.

The V and J genes are TRBV25-1 and TRBJ1-1; maybe TRBD1 (6 bases). The CDR3 has 13 residues. CDR1 is MGHDK and CDR2 is SYGVNS in the germline V gene. V lost 4 bases and J lost 11, with 17 bases in between. The CDR3 sequence is CASSALPGAEAFF. The CDR3 DNA reads TGTGCCAGCAGTGCCCTTCCGGGGGCCGAGGCTTTCTTT.

The J gene is TRBJ2-4, the V gene TRBV2, with D hard to call. V was cut by 3 bases and J by 9 bases, with 6 bases left in between. Germline V lookup: CDR1 SNHLY, CDR2 FYNNEI. The length of the CDR3 is 11 residues. The CDR3 coding sequence is TGTGCCAGCAGTGACGGTAGCATTCAGTACTTC. Its translation: CASSDGSIQYF.

The V call is TRBV5-1, the J call TRBJ1-3; D may be TRBD1 (6 bases). The V end was cut by 4 bases, the J end by 0 bases, with 11 bases between. Germline CDR1 reads SGHRS; CDR2 reads YFSETQ. CDR3 length equals 15 residues. This CDR3 is CASSPRTDSGNTIYF. CDR3 nucleotides: TGCGCCAGCAGCCCCAGGACAGACTCTGGAAACACCATATATTTT.

About this clone: The sample carries other DNA sequences with the same CDR3. The V and J genes are TRBV6-5 and TRBJ2-6; no clear D. Trimming left V 0 bases short and J 0 bases short, with 6 bases between. Germline lookup yields CDR1 MNHEY and CDR2 SVGAGI. The CDR3 has 16 amino acids. The CDR3 protein is CASSYSRSSGANVLTF. The CDR3 region has the DNA TGTGCCAGCAGTTACTCGCGGAGCTCTGGGGCCAACGTCCTGACTTTC.

This clone has only a few counts. The gene calls are TRBV27 and TRBJ2-7, with D tentatively TRBD1 (5 bases). Germline assignment: CDR1 MNHEY and CDR2 SMNVEV (reference sequence). V lost 5 bases, J lost 5 bases, and 13 bases lay in between. This CDR3 spans 13 amino acids. The CDR3 DNA follows: TGTGCCAGCAGTCCGTACAACAGGAACGAGCAGTACTTC. Translating it yields CASSPYNRNEQYF.

The V and J genes are TRBV7-6 and TRBJ1-1, with 7 bases matching TRBD1. J was trimmed by 4 bases and V by 5 bases; bases with no gene match: 7. This CDR3 region has 14 residues. Looked up from germline, CDR1 is SGHVS and CDR2 is FNYEAQ. CDR3 residues: CASSQNRGGTEAFF. The CDR3 DNA is TGTGCCAGCAGCCAAAACAGGGGAGGCACTGAAGCTTTCTTT.

The V and J genes are TRBV6-5 and TRBJ1-2; 7 nucleotides align to TRBD1. Germline assignment: CDR1 MNHEY and CDR2 SVGAGI. Trimming took 6 bases from V and 7 from J; bases not matched to a gene: 5. This CDR3 is 12 amino acids long. CDR3 DNA: TGTGCCAGCAGACGACAGGGTTTTGGCTACACCTTC. This gives the protein CASRRQGFGYTF.

The J gene is TRBJ1-2, the V gene TRBV19; D is undetermined. The CDR3 is 14 residues long. With 4 bases removed from V and 4 bases from J, the gap between germline ends came to 13 bases. Germline V lookup: CDR1 LNHDA, CDR2 SQIVND (reference sequence). CDR3 region: CASSSIRQLYGYTF. Written as DNA, the CDR3 is TGTGCCAGTAGTAGCATCAGGCAGCTCTATGGCTACACCTTC. Drawing the rest from reference TRBV19 and TRBJ1-2, the complete variable domain is DGGITQSPKYLFRKEGQNVTLSCEQNLNHDAMYWYRQDPGQGLRLIYYSQIVNDFQKGDIAEGYSVSREKKESFPLTVTSAQKNPTAFYLCASSSIRQLYGYTFGSGTRLTVV.